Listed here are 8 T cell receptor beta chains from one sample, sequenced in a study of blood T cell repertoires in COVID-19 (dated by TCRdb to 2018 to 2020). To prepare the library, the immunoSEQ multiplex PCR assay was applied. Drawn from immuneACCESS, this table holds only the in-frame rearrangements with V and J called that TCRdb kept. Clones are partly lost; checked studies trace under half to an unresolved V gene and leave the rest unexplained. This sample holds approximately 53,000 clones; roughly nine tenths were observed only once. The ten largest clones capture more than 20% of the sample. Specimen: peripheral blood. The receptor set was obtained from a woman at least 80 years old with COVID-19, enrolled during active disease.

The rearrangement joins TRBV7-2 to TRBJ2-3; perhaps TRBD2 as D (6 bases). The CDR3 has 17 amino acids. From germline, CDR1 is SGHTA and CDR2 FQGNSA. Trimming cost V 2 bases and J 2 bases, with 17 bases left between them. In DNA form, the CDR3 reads TGTGCCAGCAGCTTAAGAGGTTCGGGCGGGGCCACAGATACGCAGTATTTT. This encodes CASSLRGSGGATDTQYF.

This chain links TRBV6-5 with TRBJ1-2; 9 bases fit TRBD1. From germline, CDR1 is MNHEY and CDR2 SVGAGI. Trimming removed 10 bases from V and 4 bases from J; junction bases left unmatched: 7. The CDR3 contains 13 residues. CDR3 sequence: CATRTGESYGYTF. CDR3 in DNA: TGTGCCACCAGGACAGGGGAAAGCTATGGCTACACCTTC.

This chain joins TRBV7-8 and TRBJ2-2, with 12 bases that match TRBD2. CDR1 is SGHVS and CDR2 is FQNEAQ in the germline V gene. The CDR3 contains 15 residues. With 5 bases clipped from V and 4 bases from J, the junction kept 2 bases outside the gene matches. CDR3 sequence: CASSKGLAGTGELFF. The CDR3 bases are TGTGCCAGCAGCAAGGGACTAGCGGGCACCGGGGAGCTGTTTTTT.

Written as DNA, the CDR3 is TGTGCCAGCAGCTTGGCAAACGGTTTGGCAACTAATGAAAAACTGTTTTTT. Protein: CASSLANGLATNEKLFF. The V and J genes are TRBV5-6 and TRBJ1-4; no definite D call. V shed 0 bases and J shed 0 bases, with 12 bases lying between them. CDR1 and CDR2 (germline): SGHDT, YYEEEE. The CDR3 runs 17 residues. The full variable domain, with the rest looked up from reference TRBV5-6 and TRBJ1-4, is DAGVTQSPTHLIKTRGQQVTLRCSPKSGHDTVSWYQQALGQGPQFIFQYYEEEERQRGNFPDRFSGHQFPNYSSELNVNALLLGDSALYLCASSLANGLATNEKLFFGSGTQLSVL.

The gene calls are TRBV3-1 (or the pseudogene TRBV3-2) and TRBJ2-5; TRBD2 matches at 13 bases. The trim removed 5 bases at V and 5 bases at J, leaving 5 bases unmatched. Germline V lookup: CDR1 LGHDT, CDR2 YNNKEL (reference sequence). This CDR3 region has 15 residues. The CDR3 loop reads CASSNPGLAGETQYF. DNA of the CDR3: TGTGCCAGCAGCAACCCGGGACTAGCGGGGGAGACCCAGTACTTC.

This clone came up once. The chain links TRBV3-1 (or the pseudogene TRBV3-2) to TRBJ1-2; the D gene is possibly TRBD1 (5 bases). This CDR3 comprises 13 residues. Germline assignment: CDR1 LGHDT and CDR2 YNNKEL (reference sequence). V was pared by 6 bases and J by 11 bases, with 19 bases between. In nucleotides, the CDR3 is TGTGCCAGCAGACTGGGGACTATCGGAGGATACACCTTC. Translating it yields CASRLGTIGGYTF.

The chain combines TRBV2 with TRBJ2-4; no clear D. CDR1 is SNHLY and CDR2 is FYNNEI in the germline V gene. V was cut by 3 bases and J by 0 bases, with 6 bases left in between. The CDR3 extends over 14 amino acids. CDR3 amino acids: CASSDSLAKNIQYF. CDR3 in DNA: TGTGCCAGCAGTGATTCTCTAGCCAAAAACATTCAGTACTTC.

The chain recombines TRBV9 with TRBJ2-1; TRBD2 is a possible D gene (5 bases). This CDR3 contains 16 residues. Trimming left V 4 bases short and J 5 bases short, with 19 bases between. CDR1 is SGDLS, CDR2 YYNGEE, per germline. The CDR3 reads CASSPTGKRGNNEQFF. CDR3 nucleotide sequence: TGTGCCAGCAGCCCGACCGGGAAGCGTGGAAACAATGAGCAGTTCTTC.